This T cell receptor beta chain comes out of a study of beta chain features in type 1 diabetes. Findings and caveats of the study: Among patients, naive, central memory and Treg TCRB repertoires appeared more similar than among healthy donors. Resolution of whether HLA type affects TCRB rearrangement was not achieved here. Significant though moderate, a shortening of TCRB CDR3s appeared in all four CD4+ subsets of Type 1 diabetes patients. Patients with type 1 diabetes showed fewer VDJ junction insertions and more deletions.

This clone was detected only a few times. Its antigen is currently unknown. Cells sorted by CD45RO/CCR7/CD25/CD127/CD95/CD27 comprised CD4+ naive, central memory, regulatory and stem cell-like memory cells. The sequenced template was cDNA made from the entire isolated RNA. The repertoire was sequenced with immunoSEQ multiplex PCR; TCRdb's copy has only in-frame clones and lacks some. The sample lists about 240,000 clones, roughly 13% seen once, with approximately 0.021% in the top ten. The sequencing input was naive CD4+ T cells from blood. The sequence derives from a man aged 25-45 years with type 1 diabetes.

This CDR3 reads CASSAGQGIYEQYF. The CDR3, as DNA: TGTGCCAGTAGTGCCGGACAGGGGATCTACGAGCAGTACTTC. This chain connects TRBV19 to TRBJ2-7, with 9 bases lining up with TRBD1. CDR1 LNHDA and CDR2 SQIVND come from the germline V gene (reference sequence). The CDR3 has 14 residues. Losses at the gene ends were 5 bases for V and 3 bases for J; bases not matched to a gene: 5.